The 7 T cell receptor beta chains in this list originate from one sample, sequenced in a study of shared clonotypes between healthy human individuals. Clones were read by immunoSEQ multiplex PCR, and TCRdb kept only the in-frame ones, dropping some. The sample has about 2.2 million clones, around 93% seen once; the top ten hold over 1.5%. Naive CD8 isolation took CD45RO-negative cells positively selected for CCR7 and excluded terminally differentiated effector memory CD45RA+ cells. The material sequenced was naive CD8+ T cells from PBMCs. These receptors were collected from a man in his late teens or twenties in good health. Some clones in this sample may be carry-over from other donors' samples.

Worth noting for this clone: Distinct nucleotide sequences in the sample also encode this CDR3. This chain joins TRBV9 and TRBJ2-1, with unresolved D. CDR1 is SGDLS and CDR2 is YYNGEE in the germline V gene. The CDR3 has 12 amino acids. Deletions cut 3 bases from V and 2 bases from J, with 3 bases between. The CDR3 here is CASSGTYNEQFF. CDR3 coding DNA: TGTGCCAGCAGCGGAACCTACAATGAGCAGTTCTTC.

This clone occurred once. The chain joins TRBV9 to TRBJ2-7, with D perhaps TRBD1 (5 bases). CDR1 is SGDLS, CDR2 YYNGEE, per germline. The V gene lost 3 bases and the J gene lost 0 bases, with 13 bases spanning the gap. The CDR3 extends over 15 amino acids. The CDR3 DNA reads as TGTGCCAGCAGCGCCTTGAGCGACAGCTCCTACGAGCAGTACTTC. Its translation: CASSALSDSSYEQYF.

The rearrangement joins TRBV27 to TRBJ2-2, with 9 bases that match TRBD2. The length of the CDR3 is 15 residues. Germline V CDR1 and CDR2: MNHEY, SMNVEV (reference sequence). The V gene end was trimmed by 5 bases and the J gene end by 6 bases; junction bases not matched to a gene: 7. The DNA of the CDR3 is TGTGCCAGCAGTCCGAGCGGGAGGAGTGCCGGGGAGCTGTTTTTT. Its translation: CASSPSGRSAGELFF.

The rearrangement joins TRBV27 to TRBJ1-2; 8 bases line up with TRBD1. Germline trimming cut 2 bases from V and 8 bases from J; bases unmatched to any gene: 4. The CDR3 sequence is 13 residues long. CDR1 and CDR2 (germline): MNHEY, SMNVEV (reference sequence). This CDR3 is CASSLRTGRGYTF. CDR3 bases: TGTGCCAGCAGTTTAAGGACAGGGAGAGGCTACACCTTC.

This clone was recorded once. This chain joins TRBV15 and TRBJ2-5, with D possibly called TRBD1 or TRBD2 (5 bases each). V lost 0 bases and J 2 bases, leaving 13 bases between the germline ends. In germline, CDR1 is LNHNV, CDR2 YYDKDF (reference sequence). This CDR3 has 16 residues. The CDR3 DNA reads as TGTGCCACCAGCAGAGATGTGGGGGTCGTTCAAGAGACCCAGTACTTC. Translated, it gives CATSRDVGVVQETQYF.

This clone was counted a single time. The V gene is TRBV28, the J gene TRBJ2-7; TRBD2 is a possible D gene (5 bases). This CDR3 has 15 residues. V was pared by 2 bases and J by 4 bases, with 15 bases between. Per the germline V gene, CDR1 is MDHEN and CDR2 is SYDVKM. The CDR3 sequence: CASSLKVGVGYEQYF. The CDR3 DNA follows: TGTGCCAGCAGTTTAAAGGTGGGAGTAGGATACGAGCAGTACTTC.

A word on this clone: In the same sample, other DNA sequences code for this CDR3. The chain combines TRBV30 with TRBJ2-1, with 7 bases lining up with TRBD2. V trimming: 2 bases; J trimming: 5 bases; junction bases outside the gene matches: 3. Germline CDR1 is GTSNPN and CDR2 is SVGIG (reference sequence). The CDR3 totals 13 residues. CDR3 DNA: TGTGCCTGGAGTCCGGGGAGGGACAATGAGCAGTTCTTC. Translated, it gives CAWSPGRDNEQFF.